The clone carrying this TCR beta chain was counted ten times or more. The junction departs from the called germline gene at one end, perhaps through a read error. The data were taken from a study of low-dose radiotherapy and immunotherapy resistance in tumors. Study overall: Dosing for Cohort 2 consisted of 1 Gy per fraction every two weeks, reaching a total of 13 Gy over 26 weeks.

First-strand cDNA relied on TRAV- and TRBV-specific primers spanning alpha and beta chains. A roughly 22-cycle PCR with a constant-region primer and V-primer adapter amplified TCRs. Using its own MiXCR run on the reads, TCRdb lists one record per CDR3 protein. The data show around 80,000 distinct CDR3 sequences, with over 15% seen just once and 1.4% to 1.5% held by the top ten. Time point denoted: after trial treatment. The treatment here: LDRT plus nivolumab, ipilimumab, low-dose cyclophosphamide and aspirin (RACIN trial). Each donor was administered nivolumab, ipilimumab, aspirin, low-dose cyclophosphamide and low-dose radiotherapy. Patients qualified if they had advanced solid tumors that lacked tumor-infiltrating lymphocytes. Germline loops: CDR1 MDHEN, CDR2 SYDVKM. The CDR3 consists of 14 residues.

Here the sequenced sample was PBMCs, taken after low-dose radiotherapy plus immunotherapy. The source of this sequence is a male donor with prostate cancer. This chain connects TRBV28 to TRBJ1-1; D is perhaps TRBD1 (6 bases). CDR3 in amino acids: CASNLGGVRGEAFF. Written as DNA, the CDR3 is TGTGCCAGCAATTTAGGGGGTGTACGGGGTGAAGCTTTCTTT.